One and the same sample provided the 4 T cell receptor beta chains below, sequenced in a study of beta chain features in type 1 diabetes. Study-level findings and limits: In every one of the four CD4+ subsets, TCRB CDR3s were moderately but significantly shorter in Type 1 diabetes patients.

What was sequenced were expressed TCRB transcripts, since all of the isolated RNA had been reverse transcribed. Some clones are missing from TCRdb's copy, which holds only in-frame ones; the method was immunoSEQ multiplex PCR. The sample gives around 600,000 clones, 9.5% to 15% of which show up once; more than 0.1% is in the top ten. These TCRs are of unknown antigen specificity. Input material: naive CD4+ T cells from blood. The receptors come from a man aged 25 to 40 with type 1 diabetes.

This clone was counted only a few times. V and J are TRBV18 and TRBJ2-5, with 8 bases that match TRBD2. V lost 5 bases to trimming and J lost 4 bases; unmatched junction nucleotides: 3. The CDR3 runs 13 residues. The germline V gene encodes CDR1 KGHSH and CDR2 LQKENI. The CDR3, as DNA: TGTGCCAGCTCAGCCCGGGAGGGAGAGACCCAGTACTTC. This sequence encodes CASSAREGETQYF.

This clone was seen a handful of times. The chain links TRBV2 to TRBJ2-5; no definite D call. Per the germline V gene, CDR1 is SNHLY and CDR2 is FYNNEI. V was cut by 8 bases and J by 1 base, with 11 bases left in between. The CDR3 covers 13 residues. The CDR3 sequence: CASGTSAQETQYF. The CDR3 coding sequence is TGTGCCAGCGGTACCTCGGCCCAAGAGACCCAGTACTTC. Based on the CDR3 plus reference TRBV2 and TRBJ2-5, the full variable domain is EPEVTQTPSHQVTQMGQEVILRCVPISNHLYFYWYRQILGQKVEFLVSFYNNEISEKSEIFDDQFSVERPDGSNFTLKIRSTKLEDSAMYFCASGTSAQETQYFGPGTRLLVL.

The chain joins TRBV7-2 to TRBJ1-5; D might be TRBD1 (5 bases). Trimming shortened V by 6 bases and J by 5 bases, and 11 bases separated the two germline ends. Germline assignment: CDR1 SGHTA and CDR2 FQGNSA. The CDR3 loop spans 13 amino acids. CDR3 in amino acids: CASSRQYDQPQHF. CDR3 DNA: TGTGCCAGCAGTCGACAGTATGATCAGCCCCAGCATTTT.

The chain recombines TRBV6-6 with TRBJ2-1; 8 nucleotides line up with TRBD1. V shed 2 bases and J 4 bases; nucleotides not matched to a gene: 7. The germline gives CDR1 MNHNY, CDR2 SVGAGI (reference sequence). This CDR3 region has 16 residues. CDR3 residues: CASSYHGTGIYNEQFF. The CDR3 nucleotides read TGTGCCAGCAGTTACCACGGGACAGGAATTTACAATGAGCAGTTCTTC.